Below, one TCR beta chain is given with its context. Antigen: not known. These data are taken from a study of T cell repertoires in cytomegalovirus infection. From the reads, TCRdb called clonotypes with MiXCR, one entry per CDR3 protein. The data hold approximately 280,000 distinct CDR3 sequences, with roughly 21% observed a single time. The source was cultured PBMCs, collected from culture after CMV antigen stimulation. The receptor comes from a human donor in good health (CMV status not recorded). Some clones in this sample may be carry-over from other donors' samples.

CDR3 in amino acids: CASSSDTGVAEAFF. CDR3 bases: TGTGCCAGCAGCTCGGACACCGGGGTCGCTGAAGCTTTCTTT. The chain recombines TRBV7-3 with TRBJ1-1; D is perhaps TRBD1 (5 bases). Germline V lookup: CDR1 SGHTA, CDR2 FQGTGA. CDR3 size: 14 residues. With 4 bases removed from V and 6 bases from J, the gap between germline ends came to 15 bases.